This T cell receptor beta chain was documented in a study of regulatory T cells in long-lasting Graves disease. Study results and caveats: Lower TCR diversity was seen in persistent Graves' patients than in newly diagnosed ones.

Time point specified: newly diagnosed GD, antithyroid drugs for less than 3 months. Making the TCR library involved RNA that had been extracted from PBMCs. CDR3 length equals 14 residues. Germline-derived CDR1 and CDR2 are SGHRS and YFSETQ. V was clipped by 1 base and J by 9 bases; unmatched bases: 4. Combining iRepertoire HTBI primers with Arm-PCR of CDR3 regions, the authors built TCR beta libraries. TCRdb reprocessed the multiplex PCR reads via MiXCR and lists one record per CDR3 protein. The table records a few hundred thousand distinct CDR3 sequences, 14% of them present only once. This clonotype was observed at least ten times. The antigen remains undetermined. These data were also reused for a study on T cells in Graves' hyperthyroidism and ophthalmopathy. That work adds: If no ophthalmopathy progression occurred within 18 months, Graves' hyperthyroidism was stable.

The clonotype comes from a woman in her 50s with Graves disease. Source: peripheral blood mononuclear cells (PBMCs), taken at new diagnosis, from a patient treated with antithyroid drugs. This chain joins TRBV5-1 and TRBJ2-1; 10 nucleotides agree with TRBD2. The CDR3 is CASSLSSGSVEQFF. The CDR3 region has the DNA TGCGCCAGCAGCTTGTCTAGCGGGAGTGTTGAGCAGTTCTTC.